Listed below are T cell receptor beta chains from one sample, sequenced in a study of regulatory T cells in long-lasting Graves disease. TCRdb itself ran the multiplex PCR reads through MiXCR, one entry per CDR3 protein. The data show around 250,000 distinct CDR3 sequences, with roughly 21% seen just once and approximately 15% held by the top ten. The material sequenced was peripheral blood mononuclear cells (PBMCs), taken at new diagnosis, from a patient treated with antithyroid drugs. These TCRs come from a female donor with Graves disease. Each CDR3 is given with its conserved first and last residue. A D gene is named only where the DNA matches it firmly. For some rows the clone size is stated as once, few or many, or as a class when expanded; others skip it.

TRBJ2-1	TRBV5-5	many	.	TGTGCCAGCAGCGTGCGCCGGACTTGGTTCTTC	CASSVRRTWFF
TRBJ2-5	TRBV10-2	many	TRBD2	TGCGCCACCCTAGGACCCGGCGGGGGGACCCAGTACTTC	CATLGPGGGTQYF
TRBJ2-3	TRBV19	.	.	TGTGCCAGTAGTAGGCCAAGCCGGGACACTAGCACAGATACGCAGTATTTT	CASSRPSRDTSTDTQYF
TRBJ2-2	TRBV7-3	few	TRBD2	TGTGCCAGCAGCTTATTTCAGCGGGATGGCACCGGGGAGCCGTTTTTT	CASSLFQRDGTGEPFF
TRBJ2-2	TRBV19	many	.	TGTGCCAGTAGTATGGGCCGTACAGGGACCGGGGAGCTGTTTTTT	CASSMGRTGTGELFF
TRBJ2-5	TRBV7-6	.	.	TGTGCCAGCAGCCGCCCTTGGCGCGAAGGGGAAGAGACCCAGTACTTC	CASSRPWREGEETQYF
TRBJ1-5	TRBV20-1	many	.	TGCAGTGCCTTGGGGCATAGCAATCAGCCCCAGCATTTT	CSALGHSNQPQHF
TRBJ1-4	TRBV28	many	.	TGTGCCAGCAGGTCTCCAGGCGCAACTAATGAAAAACTGTTTTTT	CASRSPGATNEKLFF
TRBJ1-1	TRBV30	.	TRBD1	TGTGCCTGGAGTGTACTCGGACAGGGCTCGACTGAAGCTTTCTTT	CAWSVLGQGSTEAFF
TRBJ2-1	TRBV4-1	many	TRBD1	TGCGCCAGCCGTTATGAACAGGGGGCCTACAATGAGCAGTTCTTC	CASRYEQGAYNEQFF
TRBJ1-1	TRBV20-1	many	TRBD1	TGCAGTGCTAGACAGGGGGACACTGAAGCTTTCTTT	CSARQGDTEAFF
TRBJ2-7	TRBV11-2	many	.	TGTGCCAGCAGCTACATCTCATCCGAGCAGTACTTC	CASSYISSEQYF
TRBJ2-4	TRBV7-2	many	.	TGTGCCAGCAGCTTAGTGCTGGACAGAGGAGGAAACATTCAGTACTTC	CASSLVLDRGGNIQYF
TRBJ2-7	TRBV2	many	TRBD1	TGTGCCAGCAGTCCCGGGACAGGGACAGACGAGCAGTACTTC	CASSPGTGTDEQYF
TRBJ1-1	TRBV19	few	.	TGTGCCAGTAGATGGGAGGGCCGGACTGAAGCTTTCTTT	CASRWEGRTEAFF
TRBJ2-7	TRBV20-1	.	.	TGCAGTGCTAGAAACATTGTTAAAACCTACGAGCAGTACTTC	CSARNIVKTYEQYF
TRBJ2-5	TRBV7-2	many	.	TGTGCCAGCAGCTCAAACGTCGACATAACCCAGTACTTC	CASSSNVDITQYF
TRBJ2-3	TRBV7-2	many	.	TGTGCCAGCAGTTCAGGGGTGGTGGCAGATACGCAGTATTTT	CASSSGVVADTQYF
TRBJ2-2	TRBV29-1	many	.	TGCAGCGTTTCCTACACCGGGGAGCTGTTTTTT	CSVSYTGELFF
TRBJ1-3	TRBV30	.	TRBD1	TGTGCCTGGAGCGCCGGGACAGGGGGAGCAGGAAACACCATATATTTT	CAWSAGTGGAGNTIYF
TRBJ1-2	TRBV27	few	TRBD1	TGTGCCAGCAGTTCCCGGGACAGGGTCTATGGCTACACCTTC	CASSSRDRVYGYTF
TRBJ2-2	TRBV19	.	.	TGTGCCAGTAGTCCCTTTTTTTACGGGGAGCTGTTTTTT	CASSPFFYGELFF
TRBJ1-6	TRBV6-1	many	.	TGTGCCAGCAGTGAAGGGGAGGCCTATAATTCACCCCTCCACTTT	CASSEGEAYNSPLHF
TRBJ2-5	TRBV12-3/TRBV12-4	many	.	TGTGCCAGCAGCGCAGGGATCGGCCCACAAGAGACCCAGTACTTC	CASSAGIGPQETQYF
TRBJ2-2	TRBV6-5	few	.	TGTGCCAGCAGTTATCAGGGTTTTGTGAACACCGGGGAGCTGTTTTTT	CASSYQGFVNTGELFF
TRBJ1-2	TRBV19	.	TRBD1	TGTGCCAGCGCCCGGGACAGGGGATTCTATGGCTACACCTTC	CASARDRGFYGYTF
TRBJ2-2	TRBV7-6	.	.	TGTGCCAGCAGCTTGGTCTTGGGCGGGTCGGACACCGGGGAGCTGTTTTTT	CASSLVLGGSDTGELFF
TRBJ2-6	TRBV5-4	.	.	TGTGCCAGCAGCTTGCGGACAGCTGGGGCCAACGTCCTGACTTTC	CASSLRTAGANVLTF
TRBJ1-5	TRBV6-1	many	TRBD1	TGTGCCAGCAGTGGGACGGGACAGGGAGATCAGCCCCAGCATTTT	CASSGTGQGDQPQHF
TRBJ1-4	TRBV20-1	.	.	TGCAGTGCCCCCGGGACGGGGGGCGAAAAACTGTTTTTT	CSAPGTGGEKLFF
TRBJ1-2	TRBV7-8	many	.	TGTGCCAGCAGCCGAAACAGGGCTTTAAGCTATGGCTACACCTTC	CASSRNRALSYGYTF
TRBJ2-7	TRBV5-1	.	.	TGCGCCAGCAGCTTCAACGGGGGAACCTACGAGCAGTACTTC	CASSFNGGTYEQYF
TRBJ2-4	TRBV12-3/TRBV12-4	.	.	TGTGCCAGCAGTTTTGAGCGGGTAGGCGTAGGCGGGCTCGGGGCCAAAAACATTCAGTACTTC	CASSFERVGVGGLGAKNIQYF
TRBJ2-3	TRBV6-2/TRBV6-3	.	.	TGTGCCAGCAGCCCCGAATACGGCACAGATACGCAGTATTTT	CASSPEYGTDTQYF
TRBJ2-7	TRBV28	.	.	TGTGCCAGCAGTTATTCGGTGGGGGCCCCTTCCTACGAGCAGTACTTC	CASSYSVGAPSYEQYF
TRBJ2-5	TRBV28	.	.	TGTGCCAACAGTTTCCACGGGAACCAAGGGACCCAGTACTTC	CANSFHGNQGTQYF
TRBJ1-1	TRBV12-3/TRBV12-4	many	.	TGTGCCAGCAGTGAAACAGGGTCGCACACTGAAGCTTTCTTT	CASSETGSHTEAFF
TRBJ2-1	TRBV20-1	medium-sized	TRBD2	TGCAGTGCCAGAGGACTAGCGGGACACGGACATGAGCAGTTCTTC	CSARGLAGHGHEQFF
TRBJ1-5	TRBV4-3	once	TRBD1	TGCGCCAGCAGCCAAGAGGGCACAGGGGCCCAGCCCCAGCATTTT	CASSQEGTGAQPQHF
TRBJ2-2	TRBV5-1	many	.	TGCGCCAGCAGCTTGGCTTGGCAGGGCGCCGGGGAGCTGTTTTTT	CASSLAWQGAGELFF
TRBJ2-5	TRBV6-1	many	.	TGTGCCAGCAGGGGGGCGATGGCGGGAAAGCAAGAGACCCAGTACTTC	CASRGAMAGKQETQYF
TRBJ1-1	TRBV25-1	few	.	TGTGCCAGCAGTGAACTCGACACTGAAGCTTTCTTT	CASSELDTEAFF
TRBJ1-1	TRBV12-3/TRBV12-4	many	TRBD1	TGTGCCAGCAGGTATCGACAGGGGGACACTGAAGCTTTCTTT	CASRYRQGDTEAFF
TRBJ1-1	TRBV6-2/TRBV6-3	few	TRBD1	TGTGCCAGCAAAACAGGGGACGGGGCTGAAGCTTTCTTT	CASKTGDGAEAFF
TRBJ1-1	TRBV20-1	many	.	TGCAGTGCTAGAGATTTGGGGGTCACTGAAGCTTTCTTT	CSARDLGVTEAFF
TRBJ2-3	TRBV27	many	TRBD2	TGTGCCAGCAGTGTGGGGGGGGATACGCAGTATTTT	CASSVGGDTQYF
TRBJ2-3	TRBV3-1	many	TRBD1	TGTGCCAGCAGCCCGGGACAGGATAGCACAGATACGCAGTATTTT	CASSPGQDSTDTQYF
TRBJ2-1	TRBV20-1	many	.	TGCAGTGCTAAGGTTCGCGCGGCCTACAATGAGCAGTTCTTC	CSAKVRAAYNEQFF
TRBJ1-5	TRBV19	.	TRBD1	TGTGCCAGTGCAGGACAGGCCAATCAGCCCCAGCATTTT	CASAGQANQPQHF
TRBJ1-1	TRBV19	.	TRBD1	TGTGCCAGTAGCTCGGACAGGGGGTGGAACACTGAAGCTTTCTTT	CASSSDRGWNTEAFF
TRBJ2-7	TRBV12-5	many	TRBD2	TGTGCTAGTGGTTTGTTGGCGGGGGGCGGCGAGCAGTACTTC	CASGLLAGGGEQYF
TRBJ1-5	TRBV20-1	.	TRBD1	TGCAGTGCTAGGACAGGGGGGAACAATCAGCCCCAGCATTTT	CSARTGGNNQPQHF
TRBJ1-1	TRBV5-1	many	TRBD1	TGCGCCAGCAGCTCGGGGACAGCTTTGACTGAAGCTTTCTTT	CASSSGTALTEAFF